Described below is a single T cell receptor (beta chain) sequence and its context. This sample was taken from a study of control samples from healthy donors and cancer patients. The V end lost 5 bases, the J end lost 2 bases, and 15 bases lay between the germline ends. The CDR3 covers 15 residues. CDR1 and CDR2 (germline): LNHDA, SQIVND (reference sequence). Produced via immunoSEQ multiplex PCR; TCRdb's table is partial and in-frame only. The sample carries around 130,000 clones, about 89% recorded once. The sequencing input was blood. This chain uses TRBV19 with TRBJ1-1; D possibly corresponds to TRBD1 (6 bases). The receptor was isolated from a man aged 50-60 years in good health. The CDR3: CASSLGQTVNTEAFF. The DNA for the CDR3 is TGTGCCAGTAGTCTCGGACAGACTGTCAACACTGAAGCTTTCTTT. Full variable domain (remainder filled in from reference TRBV19 and TRBJ1-1): DGGITQSPKYLFRKEGQNVTLSCEQNLNHDAMYWYRQDPGQGLRLIYYSQIVNDFQKGDIAEGYSVSREKKESFPLTVTSAQKNPTAFYLCASSLGQTVNTEAFFGQGTRLTVV.